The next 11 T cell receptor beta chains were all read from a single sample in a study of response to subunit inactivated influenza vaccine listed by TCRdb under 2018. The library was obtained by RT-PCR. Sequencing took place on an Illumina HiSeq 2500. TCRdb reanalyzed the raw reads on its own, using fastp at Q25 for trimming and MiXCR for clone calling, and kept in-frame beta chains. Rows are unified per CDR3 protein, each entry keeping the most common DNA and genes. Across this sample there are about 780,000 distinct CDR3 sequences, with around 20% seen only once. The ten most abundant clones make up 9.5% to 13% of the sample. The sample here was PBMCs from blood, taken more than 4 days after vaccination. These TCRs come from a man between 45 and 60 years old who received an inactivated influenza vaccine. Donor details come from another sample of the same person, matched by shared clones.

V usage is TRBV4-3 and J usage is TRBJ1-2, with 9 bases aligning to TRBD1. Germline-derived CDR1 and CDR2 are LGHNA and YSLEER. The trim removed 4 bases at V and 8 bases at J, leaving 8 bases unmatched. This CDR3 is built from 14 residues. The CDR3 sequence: CASSPGQGSFGYTF. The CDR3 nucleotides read TGCGCCAGCAGCCCGGGACAGGGATCCTTCGGCTACACCTTC.

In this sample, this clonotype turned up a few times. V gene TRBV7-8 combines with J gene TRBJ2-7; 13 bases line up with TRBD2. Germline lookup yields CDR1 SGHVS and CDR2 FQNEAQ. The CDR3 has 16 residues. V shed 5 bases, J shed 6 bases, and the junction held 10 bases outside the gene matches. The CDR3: CASSMYPGLAGSEQYF. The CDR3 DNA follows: TGTGCCAGCAGCATGTATCCGGGACTAGCGGGATCCGAGCAGTACTTC.

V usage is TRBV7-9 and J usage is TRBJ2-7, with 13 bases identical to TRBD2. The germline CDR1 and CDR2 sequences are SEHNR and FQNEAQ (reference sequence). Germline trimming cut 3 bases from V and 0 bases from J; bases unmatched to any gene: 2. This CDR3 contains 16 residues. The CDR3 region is CASSFGLAGDSYEQYF. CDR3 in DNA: TGTGCCAGCAGCTTCGGACTAGCGGGGGACTCCTACGAGCAGTACTTC. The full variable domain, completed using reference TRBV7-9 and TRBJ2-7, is DTGVSQNPRHKITKRGQNVTFRCDPISEHNRLYWYRQTLGQGPEFLTYFQNEAQLEKSRLLSDRFSAERPKGSFSTLEIQRTEQGDSAMYLCASSFGLAGDSYEQYFGPGTRLTVT.

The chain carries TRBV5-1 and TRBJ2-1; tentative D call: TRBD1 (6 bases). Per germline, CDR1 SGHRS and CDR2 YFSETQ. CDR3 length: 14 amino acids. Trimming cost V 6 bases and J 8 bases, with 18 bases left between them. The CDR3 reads CASNSGSGGDEQFF. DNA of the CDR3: TGCGCCAGCAATTCCGGTTCTGGGGGCGATGAGCAGTTCTTC.

CDR3: CASSVTSGGRTGELFF. The CDR3 region has the DNA TGCGCCAGCAGCGTAACTAGCGGGGGAAGGACCGGGGAGCTGTTTTTT. The chain links TRBV5-1 to TRBJ2-2, with 11 bases identical to TRBD2. The CDR3 consists of 16 residues. The junction had 7 bases not matched to a gene; V was cut back by 4 bases and J by 5 bases. In germline, CDR1 is SGHRS, CDR2 YFSETQ.

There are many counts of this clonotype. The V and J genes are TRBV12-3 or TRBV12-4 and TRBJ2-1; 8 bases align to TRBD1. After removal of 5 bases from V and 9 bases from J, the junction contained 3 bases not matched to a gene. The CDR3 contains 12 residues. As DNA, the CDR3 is TGTGCCAGCAGTGCAGGGGGCCTTGAGCAGTTCTTC. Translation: CASSAGGLEQFF.

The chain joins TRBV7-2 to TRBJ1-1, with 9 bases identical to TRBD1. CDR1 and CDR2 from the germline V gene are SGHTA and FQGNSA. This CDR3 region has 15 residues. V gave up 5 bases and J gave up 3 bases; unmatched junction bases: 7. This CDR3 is CASSARQGGYTEAFF. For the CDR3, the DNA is TGTGCCAGCAGCGCGAGACAGGGGGGTTACACTGAAGCTTTCTTT. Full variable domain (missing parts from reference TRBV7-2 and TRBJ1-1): GAGVSQSPSNKVTEKGKDVELRCDPISGHTALYWYRQSLGQGLEFLIYFQGNSAPDKSGLPSDRFSAERTGGSVSTLTIQRTQQEDSAVYLCASSARQGGYTEAFFGQGTRLTVV.

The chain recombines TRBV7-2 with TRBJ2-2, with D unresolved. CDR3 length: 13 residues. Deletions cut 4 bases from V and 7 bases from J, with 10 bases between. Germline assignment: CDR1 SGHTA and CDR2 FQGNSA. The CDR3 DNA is TGTGCCAGCAGCTCCTACCCGGGCGGGGAGCTGTTTTTT. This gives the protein CASSSYPGGELFF.

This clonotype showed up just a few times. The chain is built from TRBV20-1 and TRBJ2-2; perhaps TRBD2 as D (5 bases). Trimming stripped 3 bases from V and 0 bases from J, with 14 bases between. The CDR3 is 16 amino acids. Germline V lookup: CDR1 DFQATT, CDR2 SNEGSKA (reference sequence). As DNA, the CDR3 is TGCAGTGCTAGTCTGTTAGCGAGCACGAACACCGGGGAGCTGTTTTTT. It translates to CSASLLASTNTGELFF.

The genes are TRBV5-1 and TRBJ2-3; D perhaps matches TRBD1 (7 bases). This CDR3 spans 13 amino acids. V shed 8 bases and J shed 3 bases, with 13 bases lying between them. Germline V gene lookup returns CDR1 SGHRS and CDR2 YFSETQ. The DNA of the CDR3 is TGCGCCAGTGGGGGGACAGAAACAGATACGCAGTATTTT. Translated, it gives CASGGTETDTQYF.

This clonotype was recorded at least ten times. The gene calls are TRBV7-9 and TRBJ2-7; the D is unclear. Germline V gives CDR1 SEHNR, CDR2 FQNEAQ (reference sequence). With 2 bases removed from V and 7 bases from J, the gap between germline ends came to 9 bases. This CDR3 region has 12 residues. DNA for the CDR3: TGTGCCAGCAGCTTAACAATGAGGGAGCAGTACTTC. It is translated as CASSLTMREQYF.